This T cell receptor (beta chain) was documented in a study of cytomegalovirus exposure and HLA in healthy donors (dated by TCRdb to 2016 to 2017). At the level of the whole study: According to an earlier analysis of 587 of the donors, roughly 180 million T cells yielded 100 million or so unique TCR beta sequences and around 300 Gb of sequence data. About 280 gigabases of sequencing data and around 90 million unique TCR sequences made up an early release that covered approximately 700 HLA-typed donors. Of the 300 to 450 genotyped donors, approximately 83% fell in the genetic ancestry cluster associated with self-reported Caucasian donors. The study was designed to test whether signatures of past pathogen exposure could be identified by cataloging public T cell receptors. The T cell repertoires of under 700 subjects were profiled by immunosequencing and related to cytomegalovirus serostatus. Besides the first cohort of some 670 subjects, a separate validation cohort made up of over a hundred different subjects was used. High-throughput TCR immunosequencing, statistical association of individual TCRs with disease status, and machine learning were combined to predict cytomegalovirus infection status. To study patterns of TCR occurrence, a later analysis re-analyzed previously published TCR beta repertoires from 500 to 850 donors and added high-resolution HLA genotyping. Rather than drawing on any new phenotypic data, the later analysis identified candidate immune exposures from TCR beta sequences and the way those sequences occurred across donors. An earlier analysis of 587 of the donors used high-throughput TCR beta sequencing to judge whether each TCR beta V gene segment behaved as functional or pseudogenic. Donor age, sex, ethnicity and CMV serostatus were collected together with the repertoire data. A later genetic analysis took genome-wide SNP genotypes for about 65% of the roughly 670 donors and used that subset as a discovery cohort. Every discovery cohort repertoire had been produced on one sequencing platform. Both class I and class II loci were covered by HLA typing, at four-digit resolution. Typing coverage varied by locus: about 620-630 donors for A, B, C, DRB1 and DQB1; roughly 520 for DQA1; approximately 570 for DPA1; some 470 for DPB1. Five DR-DQ haplotypes were handled as single units for association and clustering because linkage in the cohort was strong. Among a few hundred genotyped donors of the cohort, an average of around 240,000 unique TCR beta nucleotide sequences were sequenced per donor, around 20% of them non-productive.

The cohort consisted of some 670 healthy bone marrow donors. All cohort members were sampled while nominally healthy, although unrecorded immune exposures were likely present. The donor was CMV seronegative and was included in the group of a few hundred seronegative cohort members. Each donor provided a peripheral blood sample, and peripheral blood mononuclear cells were used for TCR beta sequencing. The Qiagen DNeasy Blood Extraction Kit was used to extract genomic DNA from the blood cell samples. Library prep was done by the immunoSEQ multiplex PCR assay. For the multiplex PCR, a mixture combining 60 forward primers for TCR Vbeta segments and 13 reverse primers for TCR Jbeta segments was used. The CDR3 region of rearranged TCR beta genes was amplified from genomic DNA by a multiplex PCR assay. On the Illumina HiSeq System, the amplified TCR beta libraries were sequenced as 87-base-pair reads. The authors processed their data as follows. A later analysis counted approximately 76 million unique TCR beta chains across the 550 to 700 repertoires, and roughly 9.9 million of these chains were shared by at least two donors. A nearest-neighbor algorithm error-corrected the raw reads and collapsed the reads into unique sequences, merging closely related sequences to remove PCR and sequencing errors. V, D and J gene segments were assigned by aligning CDR3 sequences to IMGT reference sequences. For a sequence to be retained, a match of at least six nucleotides was required to both a V gene segment and a J gene segment. A rearrangement counted as productive if the CDR3 had no stop codons and remained in frame with V and J, and every other rearrangement counted as non-productive. Following IMGT convention, CDR3 was defined as the stretch from the second conserved V-encoded cysteine up to the conserved J-encoded phenylalanine. The earlier analysis of about 590 of the donors excluded sequences that lacked an unambiguous match to a single V gene segment. An earlier analysis of around 600 of the donors classified V segments as functional when productive rearrangements were above 56.7% and as segregating when the standard deviation between donors was above 5%. A statistical classification framework was built for diagnosing cytomegalovirus status from the catalog of TCR beta chain sequences. In a later analysis, TCR nucleotide sequences were compared against IMGT/GENE-DB human TR gene sequences so that V and J genes could be assigned. Using the TCRdist pipeline, a later analysis assigned CDR3 sequences along with most-parsimonious VDJ recombination scenarios. A later analysis defined each TCR beta chain by its CDR3 amino acid sequence plus V-gene family, and excluded reads lacking a unique V-gene family. As a way to deal with suspected cross-contamination and a sequencing artifact, a later analysis dropped 450 to 600 nucleotide sequences that were highly shared and had low generation probability. In a later analysis, a clonal expansion index for each public chain was calculated from normalized within-repertoire ranks of inferred template counts. A later analysis computed generation probabilities with a VDJ recombination model fitted to out-of-frame rearrangements, and checked the results against IGoR. In a later analysis, hypergeometric tests were used to score TCR-TCR, TCR-HLA and TCR-CMV co-occurrence, with a repertoire-size bias correction applied to TCR pairs. To estimate false discovery rates, a later analysis permuted the HLA or CMV assignments 20 times. In a later analysis, co-occurring TCRs were grouped with DBSCAN, and TCRdist sequence similarity was added when clustering was performed within HLA-allele-positive subsets. Repertoires with fewer than 30,000 or more than 120,000 public chains, plus five repertoires with anomalous nucleotide sharing, were excluded from co-occurrence clustering. What TCRdb holds here is the immuneACCESS table cut down to in-frame rearrangements. Part of the clones is not present; checked against another copy, under half of the missing clones reflect an unresolved V gene, and the others are unexplained. The V and J calls and clone size come from that table; D and trimming were worked out from the DNA. The sample contains around 98,000 clones, nearly 80% of them found a single time. About 4% of the sample is held by the ten biggest clonotypes.

Study-level results and caveats: In a later analysis, HLA-associated TCR beta chains were found to be more clonally expanded and to have lower generation probabilities than equally common non-associated chains. Most TCR sequences were seen in very few donors, while some public TCRs were found in many individuals. Sequencing depth was assumed to be roughly uniform across donors in the presence/absence analyses, though that assumption may not hold. A later genetic analysis associated a missense DCLRE1C variant with V-gene and J-gene trimming of TCR beta chains, and an independent cohort replicated the association. An earlier analysis of some 560 of the donors showed that most TCR beta V segments appeared in productive rearrangements either about 87% or about 30% of the time, which broadly matched IMGT annotations. Strong co-occurrence of HLA alleles, especially DR and DQ, made assigning TCR associations to individual alleles difficult. The earlier analysis of approximately 560 of the donors excluded roughly 17 rarely observed V segments, including chromosome 9 orphons, because counts were too low. According to a later genetic analysis, donors in an Asian-associated ancestry cluster had fewer N-insertions in productive TCRs than the roughly 670-donor mean. Some IMGT-functional V segments, including TRBV6-2 and TRBV6-3, could not be told apart with the 87-base-pair reads, so those segments were excluded. Only TCR beta chains were sequenced in this cohort, and the absence of alpha or paired-chain data limited detectable features. According to the authors, the approach could potentially be generalized to other disease states and immunological phenotypes. The study gave a list of 150 to 200 TCR beta chains associated with cytomegalovirus. A later analysis associated about 17,000 TCR beta sequences with specific HLA alleles at a false discovery rate of 0.05. Most CMV-associated TCR beta chains appeared to be HLA-restricted in a later analysis, and the HLA associations seemed to be driven largely by CMV exposure. A group of highly shared sequence variants was considered likely to be a technical artifact of the sequencing pipeline. Immune exposure information for the cohort was limited to CMV serostatus. The classifier was reported to diagnose cytomegalovirus status with high specificity and sensitivity in both the original cohort and the validation cohort. A few of the identified cytomegalovirus-associated TCR beta chains were confirmed in vitro to be specific for cytomegalovirus antigens. Linkage disequilibrium might explain the correlated functional status among segregating V segments, but an unknown experimental factor could not be ruled out. In a later analysis, TCR association rates were found to vary across HLA loci, with the most associated TCRs seen for DRB1 alleles and the fewest for HLA-C alleles. Several of the top co-occurrence clusters appeared to be linked to parvovirus B19, influenza, CMV and Epstein-Barr virus, according to a later analysis. A further reported finding was that TCR beta sequences accurately predicted the HLA-A and HLA-B alleles for most subjects in the first cohort. HLA typing was unavailable for some donors at each locus, so association tests used only the typed subset.

Comment on this clone: The antigen it binds to is not known. Base qualities are missing; no much larger clone stands one base away.

The CDR3 runs 14 residues from the cysteine to the phenylalanine. The only DNA kept is the CDR3, 42 bases in frame from the first base. CDR1 and CDR2 are drawn from the germline V gene: SGHAT, FQNNGV. At the junction V is shortened by 1 base and J by 0 bases, with 6 bases in between. Recombination joined TRBV11-2 with TRBJ1-1; no D gene is confidently identified. Source material: PBMCs. The clonotype comes from a woman aged 40 to 50 in good health and CMV-seronegative. The DNA sequence is as follows: TGTGCCAGCAGCTTAGTCACGGTGAACACTGAAGCTTTCTTT. It is translated as CASSLVTVNTEAFF.